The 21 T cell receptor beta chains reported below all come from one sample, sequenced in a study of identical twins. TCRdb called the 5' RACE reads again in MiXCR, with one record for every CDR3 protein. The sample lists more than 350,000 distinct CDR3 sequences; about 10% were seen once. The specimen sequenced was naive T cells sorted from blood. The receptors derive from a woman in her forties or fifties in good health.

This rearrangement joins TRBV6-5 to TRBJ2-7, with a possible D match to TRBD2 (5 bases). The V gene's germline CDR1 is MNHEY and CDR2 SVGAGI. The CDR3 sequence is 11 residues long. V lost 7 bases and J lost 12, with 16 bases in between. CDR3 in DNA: TGTGCCAGCAAGAAAAACGGGGTTTGGTACTTC. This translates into CASKKNGVWYF.

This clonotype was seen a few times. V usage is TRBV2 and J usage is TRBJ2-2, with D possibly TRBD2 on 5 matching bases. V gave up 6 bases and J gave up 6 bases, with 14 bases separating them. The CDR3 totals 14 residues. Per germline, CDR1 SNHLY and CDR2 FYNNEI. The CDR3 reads CASSGNRLSGELFF. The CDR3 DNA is TGTGCCAGCAGCGGGAATAGGCTGTCCGGGGAGCTGTTTTTT.

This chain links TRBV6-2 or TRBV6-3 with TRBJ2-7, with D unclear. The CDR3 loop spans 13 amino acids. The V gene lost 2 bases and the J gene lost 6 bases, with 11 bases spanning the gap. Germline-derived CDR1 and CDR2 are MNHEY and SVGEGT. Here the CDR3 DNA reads TGTGCCAGCAGTTACCGGGTACTGGGCGAGCAGTACTTC. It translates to CASSYRVLGEQYF.

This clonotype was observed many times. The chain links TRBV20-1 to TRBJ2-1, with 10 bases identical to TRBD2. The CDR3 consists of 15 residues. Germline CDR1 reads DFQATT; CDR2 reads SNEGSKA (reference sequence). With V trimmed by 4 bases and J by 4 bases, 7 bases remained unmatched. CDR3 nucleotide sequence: TGCAGTGCTACGGGGGCTAGCGGGAGATACAATGAGCAGTTCTTC. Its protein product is CSATGASGRYNEQFF.

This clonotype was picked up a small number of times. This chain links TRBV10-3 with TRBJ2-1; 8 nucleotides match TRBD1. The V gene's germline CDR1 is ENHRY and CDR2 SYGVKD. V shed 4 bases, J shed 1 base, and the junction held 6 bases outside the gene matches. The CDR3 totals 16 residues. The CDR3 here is CAISAGDRLSYNEQFF. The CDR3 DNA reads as TGTGCCATCAGTGCCGGGGACAGGTTATCCTACAATGAGCAGTTCTTC.

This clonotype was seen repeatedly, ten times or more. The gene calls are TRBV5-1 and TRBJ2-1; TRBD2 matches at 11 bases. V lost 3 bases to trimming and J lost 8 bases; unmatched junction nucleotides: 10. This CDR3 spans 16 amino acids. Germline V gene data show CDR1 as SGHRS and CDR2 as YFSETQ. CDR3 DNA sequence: TGCGCCAGCAGCTCCTCACTAGCGGGAGTTCTGGATGAGCAGTTCTTC. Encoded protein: CASSSSLAGVLDEQFF. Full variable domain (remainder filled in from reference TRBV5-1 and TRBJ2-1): KAGVTQTPRYLIKTRGQQVTLSCSPISGHRSVSWYQQTPGQGLQFLFEYFSETQRNKGNFPGRFSGRQFSNSRSEMNVSTLELGDSALYLCASSSSLAGVLDEQFFGPGTRLTVL.

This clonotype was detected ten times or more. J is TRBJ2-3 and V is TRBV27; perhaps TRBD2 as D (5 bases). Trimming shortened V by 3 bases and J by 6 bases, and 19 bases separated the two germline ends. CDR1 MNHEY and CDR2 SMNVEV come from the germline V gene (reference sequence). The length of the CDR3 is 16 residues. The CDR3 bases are TGTGCCAGCAGTTTCTACCCCCGGACGAGGACTGATACGCAGTATTTT. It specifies CASSFYPRTRTDTQYF.

For the CDR3, the DNA is TGCAGCGTTGGTAGCGGGAGGGCGAGCGGGGAGCTGTTTTTT. Its protein product is CSVGSGRASGELFF. The chain carries TRBV29-1 and TRBJ2-2; 11 nucleotides agree with TRBD2. This CDR3 is 14 amino acids long. Trimming cost V 4 bases and J 7 bases; bases outside gene matches: 5. CDR1 and CDR2 from the germline V gene are SQVTM and ANQGSEA.

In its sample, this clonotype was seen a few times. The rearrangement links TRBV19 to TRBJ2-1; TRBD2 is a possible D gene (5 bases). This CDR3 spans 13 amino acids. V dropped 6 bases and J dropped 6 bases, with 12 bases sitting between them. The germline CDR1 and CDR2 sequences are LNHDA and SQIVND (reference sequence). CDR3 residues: CASRFSVGNEQFF. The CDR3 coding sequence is TGTGCCAGTAGATTTAGCGTTGGCAATGAGCAGTTCTTC.

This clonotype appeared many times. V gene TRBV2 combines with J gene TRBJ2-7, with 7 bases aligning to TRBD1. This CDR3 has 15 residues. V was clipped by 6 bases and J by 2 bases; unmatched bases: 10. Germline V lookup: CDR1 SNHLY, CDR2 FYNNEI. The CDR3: CASRVGGLLTYEQYF. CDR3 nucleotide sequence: TGTGCCAGCAGGGTAGGGGGCCTCCTCACCTACGAGCAGTACTTC.

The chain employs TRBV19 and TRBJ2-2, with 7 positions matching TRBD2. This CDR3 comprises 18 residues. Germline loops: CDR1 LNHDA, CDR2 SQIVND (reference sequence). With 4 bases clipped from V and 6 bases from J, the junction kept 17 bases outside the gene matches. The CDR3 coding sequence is TGTGCCAGTAGTAAAACCGACCAAGCGGGAAGATTCCCCGGGGAGCTGTTTTTT. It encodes CASSKTDQAGRFPGELFF.

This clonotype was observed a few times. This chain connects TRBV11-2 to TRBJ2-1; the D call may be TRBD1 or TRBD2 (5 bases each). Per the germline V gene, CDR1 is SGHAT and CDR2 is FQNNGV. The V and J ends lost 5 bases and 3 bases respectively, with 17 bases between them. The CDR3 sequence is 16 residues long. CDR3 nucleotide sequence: TGTGCCAGCAGCCTTTACGGGACCCTACTCTACAATGAGCAGTTCTTC. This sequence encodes CASSLYGTLLYNEQFF.

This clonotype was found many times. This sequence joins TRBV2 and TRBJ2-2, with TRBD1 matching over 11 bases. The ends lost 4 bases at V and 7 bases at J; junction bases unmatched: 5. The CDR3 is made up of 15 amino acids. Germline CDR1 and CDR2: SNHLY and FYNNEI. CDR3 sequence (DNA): TGTGCCAGCAGTGTGGACAGGGGGCATGGCGGGGAGCTGTTTTTT. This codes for CASSVDRGHGGELFF.

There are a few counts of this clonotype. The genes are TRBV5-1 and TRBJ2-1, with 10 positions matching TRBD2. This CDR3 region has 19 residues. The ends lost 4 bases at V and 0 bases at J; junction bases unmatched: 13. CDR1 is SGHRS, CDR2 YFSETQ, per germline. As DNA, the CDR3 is TGCGCCAGCAGCCCCGGACTAGCGGCCAGAGATGGCTCCTACAATGAGCAGTTCTTC. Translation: CASSPGLAARDGSYNEQFF.

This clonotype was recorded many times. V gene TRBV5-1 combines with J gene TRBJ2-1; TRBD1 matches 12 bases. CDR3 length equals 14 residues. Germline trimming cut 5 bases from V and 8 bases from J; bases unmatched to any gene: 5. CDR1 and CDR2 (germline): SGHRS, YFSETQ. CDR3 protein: CASRWDRGRDEQFF. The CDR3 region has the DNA TGCGCCAGCAGATGGGACAGGGGGCGTGATGAGCAGTTCTTC.

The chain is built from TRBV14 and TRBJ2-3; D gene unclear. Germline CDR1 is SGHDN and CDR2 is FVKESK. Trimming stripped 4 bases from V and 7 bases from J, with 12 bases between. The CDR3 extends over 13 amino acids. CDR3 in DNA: TGTGCCAGCAGCCGCTCCGCGGAGTATACGCAGTATTTT. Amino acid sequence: CASSRSAEYTQYF.

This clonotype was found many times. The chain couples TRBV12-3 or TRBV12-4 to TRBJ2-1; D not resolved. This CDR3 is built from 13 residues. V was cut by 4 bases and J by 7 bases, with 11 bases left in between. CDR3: CASSWTDWNEQFF. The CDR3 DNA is TGTGCCAGCAGTTGGACGGATTGGAATGAGCAGTTCTTC.

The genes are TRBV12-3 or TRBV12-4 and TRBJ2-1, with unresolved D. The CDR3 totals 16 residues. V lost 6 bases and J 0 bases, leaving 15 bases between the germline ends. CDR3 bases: TGTGCCAGCAGCCCCGGGCCACCCAGCTCCTACAATGAGCAGTTCTTC. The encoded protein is CASSPGPPSSYNEQFF.

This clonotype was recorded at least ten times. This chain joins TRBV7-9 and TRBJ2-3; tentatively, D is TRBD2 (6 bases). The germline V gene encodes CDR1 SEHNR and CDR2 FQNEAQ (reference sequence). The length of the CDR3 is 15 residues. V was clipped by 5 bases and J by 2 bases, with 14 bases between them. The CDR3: CASSLKRVITDTQYF. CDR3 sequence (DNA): TGTGCCAGCAGCCTAAAGCGGGTGATCACAGATACGCAGTATTTT.

The CDR3 spells CASGRVTSGESEQFF. In nucleotides, the CDR3 is TGCGCCAGCGGGCGCGTAACTAGCGGGGAGTCAGAGCAGTTCTTC. The genes are TRBV5-1 and TRBJ2-1; TRBD2 aligns across 10 bases. CDR1 is SGHRS and CDR2 is YFSETQ in the germline V gene. Trimming cost V 7 bases and J 10 bases; bases outside gene matches: 14. The CDR3 contains 15 residues.

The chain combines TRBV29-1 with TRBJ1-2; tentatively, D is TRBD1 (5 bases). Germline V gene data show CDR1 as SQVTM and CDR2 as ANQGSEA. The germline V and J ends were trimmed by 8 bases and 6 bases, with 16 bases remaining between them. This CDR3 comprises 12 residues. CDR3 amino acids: CSSARGEDGYTF. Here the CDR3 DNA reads TGCAGCTCTGCGAGGGGTGAGGATGGCTACACCTTC.